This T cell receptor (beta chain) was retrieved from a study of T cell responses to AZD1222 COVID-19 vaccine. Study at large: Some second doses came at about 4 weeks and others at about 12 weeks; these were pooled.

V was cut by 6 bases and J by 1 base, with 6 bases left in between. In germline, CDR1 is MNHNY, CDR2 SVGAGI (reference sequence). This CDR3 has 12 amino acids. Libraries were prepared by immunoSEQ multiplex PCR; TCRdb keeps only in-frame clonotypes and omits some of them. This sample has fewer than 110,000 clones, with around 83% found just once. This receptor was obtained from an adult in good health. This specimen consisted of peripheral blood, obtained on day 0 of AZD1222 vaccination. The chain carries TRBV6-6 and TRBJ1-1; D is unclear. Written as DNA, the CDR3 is TGTGCCAGCAGACTGGCGAACACTGAAGCTTTCTTT. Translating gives CASRLANTEAFF.